This T cell receptor (beta chain) was identified in a study of T cells in Graves' hyperthyroidism and ophthalmopathy. For the study at large: At initial diagnosis, before any treatment had begun, peripheral blood was obtained. Study results and caveats: Ophthalmopathy onset followed model prediction by a median about six months.

TCR beta CDR3 sequences were amplified from RNA transcripts. First-round RT-PCR targeting the TCR CDR3 was performed with the HTBI primer set. TCRdb redid the calling of the multiplex PCR reads with MiXCR, one entry per CDR3 protein. Of about 560,000 distinct CDR3 sequences in the sample, 16% are singletons; the top ten hold 18%. Germline lookup yields CDR1 DFQATT and CDR2 SNEGSKA (reference sequence). With 3 bases removed from V and 3 bases from J, the gap between germline ends came to 11 bases. The CDR3 is 13 amino acids. Notes on this clonotype: Antigen specificity is unknown.

Investigators excluded patients with uncontrolled infection, other autoimmune disease, pregnancy or lactation. The study based diagnoses on clinical symptoms, serum thyroxine and TRAb, thyroid ultrasound and orbital computed tomography. The sequencing sample was made of blood. V and J are TRBV20-1 and TRBJ1-2, with D perhaps TRBD1 (5 bases). This TCR came from a woman under 30 with Graves' hyperthyroidism. CDR3 sequence reads: CSASAGIDYGYTF. CDR3 coding DNA: TGCAGTGCTAGTGCAGGGATCGACTATGGCTACACCTTC.